One sample yielded the 15 T cell receptor beta chains listed below, sequenced in a study of blood T cell repertoires in COVID-19. Here immunoSEQ multiplex PCR was the method, and the copy in TCRdb shows in-frame clones only, minus some. The sample comprises approximately 440,000 clones, 87% of which are singletons, and 0.7% rests with the top ten. Sequences were obtained from PBMCs or T cells enriched from blood (not recorded which). Receptors were obtained from a woman aged 18-30 years who had recovered from COVID-19.

V usage is TRBV6-5 and J usage is TRBJ2-5; D is uncertain. Germline assignment: CDR1 MNHEY and CDR2 SVGAGI. The germline V and J ends were trimmed by 10 bases and 4 bases, with 10 bases remaining between them. The CDR3 runs 11 residues. CDR3 sequence: CATPSLETQYF. Here the CDR3 DNA reads TGTGCCACCCCGAGTTTAGAGACCCAGTACTTC.

The gene calls are TRBV30 and TRBJ1-6; D may be TRBD1 (5 bases). The V gene's germline CDR1 is GTSNPN and CDR2 SVGIG (reference sequence). V lost 2 bases and J 10 bases, leaving 15 bases between the germline ends. The CDR3 covers 14 residues. The chain's CDR3 is CAWSLTVGGSPLHF. CDR3 sequence (DNA): TGTGCCTGGAGTCTAACGGTGGGGGGATCACCCCTCCACTTT.

This chain connects TRBV15 to TRBJ1-1; D remains unclear. V lost 0 bases, J lost 6 bases, and 11 bases lay in between. Germline loops: CDR1 LNHNV, CDR2 YYDKDF (reference sequence). The CDR3 spans 14 residues. DNA for the CDR3: TGTGCCACCAGCAGAGATAATTCGAGGGCTGAAGCTTTCTTT. It codes for CATSRDNSRAEAFF.

The chain employs TRBV28 and TRBJ2-7, with 12 bases lining up with TRBD2. V gave up 6 bases and J gave up 10 bases; unmatched junction bases: 4. The CDR3 spans 12 residues. CDR1 and CDR2 from the germline V gene are MDHEN and SYDVKM. As DNA, the CDR3 is TGTGCCAGCAGCCTAGCGGGGGGGCGTCAGTACTTC. Translation gives CASSLAGGRQYF.

The chain joins TRBV7-2 to TRBJ1-2, with 7 bases aligning to TRBD1. The CDR3 has 14 residues. V lost 3 bases, J lost 6 bases, and 7 bases stayed unmatched. From germline, CDR1 is SGHTA and CDR2 FQGNSA. The CDR3, as DNA: TGTGCCAGCAGCTTTACAGGGGAACTGGATGGCTACACCTTC. Its translation is CASSFTGELDGYTF.

This chain connects TRBV7-6 to TRBJ1-1; a possible D gene is TRBD1 (6 bases). CDR1 is SGHVS, CDR2 FNYEAQ, per germline. The CDR3 consists of 15 residues. Trimming pared 1 base from V and 3 bases from J, leaving 12 bases between. The CDR3 DNA is TGTGCCAGCAGCTTAGTAGCGGGGGCTTACACTGAAGCTTTCTTT. This sequence encodes CASSLVAGAYTEAFF.

The V call is TRBV7-3, the J call TRBJ2-3, with D hard to call. V lost 5 bases and J lost 2, with 8 bases in between. Germline V gene lookup returns CDR1 SGHTA and CDR2 FQGTGA. The CDR3 covers 13 residues. The DNA of the CDR3 is TGTGCCAGCAGCCTAGACCCCACAGATACGCAGTATTTT. Translation gives CASSLDPTDTQYF.

This clone appeared once. This sequence joins TRBV5-5 and TRBJ1-1, with 8 bases identical to TRBD1. CDR3 length: 16 amino acids. V lost 4 bases to trimming and J lost 3 bases; unmatched junction nucleotides: 11. CDR1 is SGHKS and CDR2 is YYEKEE in the germline V gene (reference sequence). The CDR3 is CASSHPQGELYTEAFF. CDR3 coding DNA: TGTGCCAGCAGCCACCCACAGGGGGAGCTTTACACTGAAGCTTTCTTT.

The chain couples TRBV4-1 to TRBJ2-6; D not resolved. Germline V gene sequence: CDR1 MGHRA, CDR2 YSYEKL. The CDR3 totals 15 residues. The germline V and J ends were trimmed by 4 bases and 4 bases, with 11 bases remaining between them. CDR3 DNA sequence: TGCGCCAGCAGCCGGGTACAGCTCGGGGCCAACGTCCTGACTTTC. This codes for CASSRVQLGANVLTF.

In the case of this clone: The identical CDR3 is also encoded by other nucleotide sequences in the sample. The rearrangement links TRBV28 to TRBJ1-1, with TRBD1 matching 7 bases. Germline loops: CDR1 MDHEN, CDR2 SYDVKM. The CDR3 has 13 amino acids. The V and J ends lost 4 bases and 4 bases, in that order; junction bases with no gene match: 3. The CDR3 sequence is CASSSPGGTEAFF. For the CDR3, the DNA is TGTGCCAGCAGTTCACCAGGGGGCACTGAAGCTTTCTTT.

This clone has only a few counts. In nucleotides, the CDR3 is TGTGCCAGCAGCTTTAGGACAGGGTCCACTGAAGCTTTCTTT. Translation: CASSFRTGSTEAFF. The chain couples TRBV5-4 to TRBJ1-1; TRBD1 matches at 8 bases. The length of the CDR3 is 14 residues. Germline V gene data show CDR1 as SGHNT and CDR2 as YYREEE (reference sequence). V lost 2 bases and J lost 4; bases outside the gene matches: 4.

In DNA, the CDR3 is TGCGCCAGCAGCCAAGTGGTAGGGGTTGGCGGGGAGCTGTTTTTT. Amino acids: CASSQVVGVGGELFF. The rearrangement joins TRBV4-1 to TRBJ2-2; D is perhaps TRBD1 (5 bases). Germline values: CDR1 MGHRA, CDR2 YSYEKL. The CDR3 loop spans 15 amino acids. V dropped 1 base and J dropped 7 bases, with 13 bases sitting between them.

The rearrangement links TRBV5-5 to TRBJ1-2; possible D gene TRBD1, 5 bases. The CDR3 is 12 residues long. CDR1 is SGHKS, CDR2 YYEKEE, per germline (reference sequence). V was trimmed by 8 bases and J by 5 bases, leaving 13 bases between them. The CDR3 here is CASSQETYGYTF. CDR3 nucleotides: TGTGCCAGTTCACAGGAGACTTATGGCTACACCTTC.

The gene calls are TRBV11-3 and TRBJ2-3; 7 positions match TRBD1. The junction had 4 bases not matched to a gene; V was cut back by 5 bases and J by 2 bases. The germline V gene has CDR1 SGHNT and CDR2 YENEEA. The CDR3 has 14 amino acids. The CDR3 DNA sequence: TGTGCCAGCAGCCTTAGGGGGCTCACAGATACGCAGTATTTT. It translates to CASSLRGLTDTQYF.

V is TRBV30 and J is TRBJ2-7, with 12 bases fitting TRBD1. Germline CDR1 reads GTSNPN; CDR2 reads SVGIG (reference sequence). V shed 3 bases, J shed 6 bases, and the junction held 9 bases outside the gene matches. This CDR3 contains 15 residues. The chain's CDR3 is CAWSLSRDRGLEQYF. CDR3 in DNA: TGTGCCTGGAGCCTAAGCCGGGACAGGGGGCTCGAGCAGTACTTC.